The 25 T cell receptor beta chains below come from one sample, sequenced in a study of shared clonotypes between healthy human individuals. The repertoire was sequenced with immunoSEQ multiplex PCR; TCRdb's copy has only in-frame clones and lacks some. The repertoire has about 1.5 million clones, under 99% of them found once; the top ten carry 0.45%. Sequenced input: naive CD4+ T cells sorted from blood. Subset in this sample: CD45RA+ positively selected. Every receptor here comes from a man aged 30-40 years in good health.

This rearrangement joins TRBV28 to TRBJ2-1, with 8 bases lining up with TRBD2. V was clipped by 6 bases and J by 8 bases; unmatched bases: 15. Germline CDR1 is MDHEN and CDR2 is SYDVKM. The CDR3 totals 16 residues. The CDR3 bases are TGTGCCAGCAGACTCTCGGGACTAGAGGAGGTCGATGAGCAGTTCTTC. It yields the protein CASRLSGLEEVDEQFF.

This sequence joins TRBV12-5 and TRBJ2-1; 15 bases match TRBD2. With V trimmed by 0 bases and J by 8 bases, 14 bases remained unmatched. Germline lookup yields CDR1 LGHNT and CDR2 FRNRAP. The CDR3 runs to 20 residues. This CDR3 is CASGLVPGLAGGPVVYEQFF. The CDR3 DNA reads as TGTGCTAGTGGTTTGGTACCCGGACTAGCGGGAGGGCCGGTAGTGTATGAGCAGTTCTTC.

The chain uses TRBV5-8 and TRBJ1-4; a possible D gene is TRBD1 (6 bases). CDR1 is SGHTS, CDR2 YDEGEE, per germline. This CDR3 has 17 residues. Trimming took 3 bases from V and 0 from J, leaving 15 bases between them. The CDR3 loop is CASSSLDRPATNEKLFF. Here the CDR3 DNA reads TGTGCCAGCAGCTCATTAGACAGGCCTGCAACTAATGAAAAACTGTTTTTT.

As concerns this clone: Other DNA sequences in the same sample also yield this CDR3. The V call is TRBV9, the J call TRBJ1-1; D is undetermined. Germline assignment: CDR1 SGDLS and CDR2 YYNGEE. V was pared by 0 bases and J by 0 bases, with 3 bases between. This CDR3 is 13 amino acids long. The CDR3, as DNA: TGTGCCAGCAGCGTAGACTTGAACACTGAAGCTTTCTTT. It encodes CASSVDLNTEAFF.

The V call is TRBV5-1, the J call TRBJ2-2; D is ambiguous. With 7 bases removed from V and 0 bases from J, the gap between germline ends came to 7 bases. Germline CDR1 reads SGHRS; CDR2 reads YFSETQ. The CDR3 loop spans 13 amino acids. DNA of the CDR3: TGCGCCAGCCGACCCTCGAACACCGGGGAGCTGTTTTTT. As protein: CASRPSNTGELFF.

The chain joins TRBV6-1 to TRBJ2-4; a weak D match, TRBD1 (6 bases). CDR1 is MNHNS, CDR2 SASEGT, per germline. The CDR3 is made up of 11 amino acids. V lost 6 bases and J lost 8, with 8 bases in between. In nucleotides, the CDR3 is TGTGCCAGCAGACAGGGTGACATTCAGTACTTC. Encoded protein: CASRQGDIQYF.

With regard to this clone: Other DNA sequences in this sample translate to the same CDR3. V and J are TRBV5-4 and TRBJ2-7; D ambiguous. V lost 0 bases to trimming and J lost 3 bases, with 1 base between them. This CDR3 is 11 amino acids long. Looked up from germline, CDR1 is SGHNT and CDR2 is YYREEE (reference sequence). As DNA, the CDR3 is TGTGCCAGCAGCTTGGGCTACGAGCAGTACTTC. Translation gives CASSLGYEQYF.

Comments on this clone: At the DNA level, this CDR3 is encoded by other sequences in the same sample as well. The chain carries TRBV7-9 and TRBJ1-3; possible D gene TRBD1, 6 bases. Germline values: CDR1 SEHNR, CDR2 FQNEAQ (reference sequence). With 5 bases removed from V and 1 base from J, the gap between germline ends came to 9 bases. This CDR3 contains 14 residues. CDR3 sequence reads: CASSPGTSGNTIYF. The CDR3 coding sequence is TGTGCCAGCAGCCCGGGGACATCTGGAAACACCATATATTTT. The full variable domain, completed using reference TRBV7-9 and TRBJ1-3, is DTGVSQNPRHKITKRGQNVTFRCDPISEHNRLYWYRQTLGQGPEFLTYFQNEAQLEKSRLLSDRFSAERPKGSFSTLEIQRTEQGDSAMYLCASSPGTSGNTIYFGEGSWLTVV.

The CDR3 DNA sequence: TGTGCCAGTAGTATGGGTTTGGGAGGCAATCAGCCCCAGCATTTT. This encodes CASSMGLGGNQPQHF. The chain is built from TRBV19 and TRBJ1-5, with D hard to call. The CDR3 totals 15 residues. From germline, CDR1 is LNHDA and CDR2 SQIVND (reference sequence). V lost 3 bases, J lost 2 bases, and 11 bases lay in between.

The genes are TRBV19 and TRBJ1-1; D call uncertain. The CDR3 is 14 residues long. Trimming shortened V by 6 bases and J by 4 bases, and 15 bases separated the two germline ends. The germline V gene encodes CDR1 LNHDA and CDR2 SQIVND (reference sequence). The CDR3 nucleotides are TGTGCCAGTAGCCTACACCCAAAGGTCACTGAAGCTTTCTTT. It is translated as CASSLHPKVTEAFF.

The V and J genes are TRBV18 and TRBJ2-4; D gene unclear. Germline V gene data show CDR1 as KGHSH and CDR2 as LQKENI. CDR3 length: 13 amino acids. V was clipped by 3 bases and J by 9 bases, with 12 bases between them. The DNA of the CDR3 is TGTGCCAGCTCACCGCCTACTAAGGGCATTCAGTACTTC. It specifies CASSPPTKGIQYF.

J is TRBJ1-5 and V is TRBV28, with a weak D call TRBD1 (5 bases). There are 15 residues in the CDR3. V was cut by 4 bases and J by 2 bases, with 12 bases left in between. Germline CDR1 MDHEN, CDR2 SYDVKM. The CDR3 here is CASSSSGFGNQPQHF. The DNA for the CDR3 is TGTGCCAGCAGTTCTTCAGGGTTCGGCAATCAGCCCCAGCATTTT.

The chain links TRBV15 to TRBJ2-7; D unresolved. V was trimmed by 2 bases and J by 6 bases, leaving 8 bases between them. The CDR3 loop spans 12 amino acids. Germline V gives CDR1 LNHNV, CDR2 YYDKDF (reference sequence). CDR3 sequence: CATSRLKSEQYF. The CDR3 nucleotides are TGTGCCACCAGCAGACTTAAATCCGAGCAGTACTTC. Full variable domain (rest looked up from reference TRBV15 and TRBJ2-7): DAMVIQNPRYQVTQFGKPVTLSCSQTLNHNVMYWYQQKSSQAPKLLFHYYDKDFNNEADTPDNFQSRRPNTSFCFLDIRSPGLGDTAMYLCATSRLKSEQYFGPGTRLTVT.

The chain is built from TRBV27 and TRBJ2-3; 9 nucleotides align to TRBD2. This CDR3 is 17 amino acids long. Trimming removed 2 bases from V and 2 bases from J; junction bases left unmatched: 8. CDR1 is MNHEY and CDR2 is SMNVEV in the germline V gene (reference sequence). CDR3: CASSLISSGTYTDTQYF. In DNA form, the CDR3 reads TGTGCCAGCAGTTTAATATCTAGCGGGACGTACACAGATACGCAGTATTTT.

This chain uses TRBV28 with TRBJ1-5; no clear D. CDR1 and CDR2 from the germline V gene are MDHEN and SYDVKM. CDR3 length: 15 residues. The V gene lost 6 bases and the J gene lost 3 bases, with 15 bases spanning the gap. CDR3 loop: CASRTMGRLNQPQHF. CDR3 nucleotide sequence: TGTGCCAGCAGAACGATGGGGAGGCTCAATCAGCCCCAGCATTTT.

V is TRBV11-3 and J is TRBJ2-3, with 11 bases lining up with TRBD2. In germline, CDR1 is SGHNT, CDR2 YENEEA. The V gene end was trimmed by 4 bases and the J gene end by 2 bases; junction bases not matched to a gene: 2. The CDR3 covers 15 residues. The CDR3 sequence is CASSSTSGDTDTQYF. CDR3 nucleotide sequence: TGTGCCAGCAGCTCGACTAGCGGGGACACAGATACGCAGTATTTT. The variable domain in full, with the rest retrieved from reference TRBV11-3 and TRBJ2-3, is EAGVVQSPRYKIIEKKQPVAFWCNPISGHNTLYWYLQNLGQGPELLIRYENEEAVDDSQLPKDRFSAERLKGVDSTLKIQPAELGDSAVYLCASSSTSGDTDTQYFGPGTRLTVL.

The chain uses TRBV7-2 and TRBJ1-5; D not certain. CDR3 size: 15 residues. Trimming pared 4 bases from V and 1 base from J, leaving 11 bases between. The germline gives CDR1 SGHTA, CDR2 FQGNSA. The CDR3 DNA reads as TGTGCCAGCAGCTGGGTAGCATTGAGCAATCAGCCCCAGCATTTT. Amino acids: CASSWVALSNQPQHF.

In DNA, the CDR3 is TGTGCCAGCAGCGGCTTGCGAGAGACCCAGTACTTC. Translating it yields CASSGLRETQYF. This chain joins TRBV28 and TRBJ2-5; no clear D. V lost 6 bases, J lost 4 bases, and 9 bases lay in between. The CDR3 covers 12 residues. Germline CDR1 reads MDHEN; CDR2 reads SYDVKM.

The chain carries TRBV28 and TRBJ2-7; 13 bases align to TRBD2. This CDR3 region has 18 residues. Germline CDR1 and CDR2: MDHEN and SYDVKM. Trimming at V came to 7 bases and at J to 3 bases, leaving 15 bases not matched to a gene. CDR3 protein: CASTRLAGGEGSLYEQYF. The CDR3, as DNA: TGTGCCAGCACCCGACTAGCGGGGGGAGAGGGGTCGCTCTACGAGCAGTACTTC.

The count of this clone is one. V gene TRBV5-1 combines with J gene TRBJ2-2, with 8 bases identical to TRBD2. The germline CDR1 and CDR2 sequences are SGHRS and YFSETQ. The trim removed 5 bases at V and 0 bases at J, leaving 3 bases unmatched. This CDR3 is 15 amino acids long. The CDR3 loop reads CASSSSGPNTGELFF. The DNA of the CDR3 is TGCGCCAGCAGTTCTAGCGGGCCGAACACCGGGGAGCTGTTTTTT. Looking up the rest from reference TRBV5-1 and TRBJ2-2 gives the full variable domain: KAGVTQTPRYLIKTRGQQVTLSCSPISGHRSVSWYQQTPGQGLQFLFEYFSETQRNKGNFPGRFSGRQFSNSRSEMNVSTLELGDSALYLCASSSSGPNTGELFFGEGSRLTVL.

A note on this clone: One end of the junction does not line up with germline, which may come from a read error. This chain connects TRBV2 to TRBJ2-1; 7 bases are shared with TRBD1. CDR1 and CDR2 (germline): SNHLY, FYNNEI. The CDR3 extends over 13 amino acids. CDR3 nucleotides: TGTGCCAGCAAGACCCGAACTAGTTTGACAGGGCTCTTC. Its translation is CASKTRTSLTGLF.

CDR3 sequence: CSVDSANTGELFF. In DNA, the CDR3 is TGCAGCGTTGATTCGGCGAACACCGGGGAGCTGTTTTTT. The chain recombines TRBV29-1 with TRBJ2-2; D is uncertain. CDR3 length: 13 residues. The V end lost 3 bases, the J end lost 0 bases, and 5 bases lay between the germline ends. Germline-derived CDR1 and CDR2 are SQVTM and ANQGSEA.

This chain links TRBV5-1 with TRBJ2-7, with 14 bases aligning to TRBD2. The CDR3 is made up of 16 amino acids. Per the germline V gene, CDR1 is SGHRS and CDR2 is YFSETQ. The J segment lost 7 bases and the V segment lost 0 bases, leaving 6 bases of the junction unmatched. The CDR3: CASSLAGTSGSGEQYF. The CDR3 nucleotides are TGCGCCAGCAGCTTGGCCGGGACTAGCGGGAGCGGGGAGCAGTACTTC.

V usage is TRBV6-1 and J usage is TRBJ1-2; D remains ambiguous. V was shortened by 2 bases and J by 8 bases, with 18 bases between the two germline ends. Looked up from germline, CDR1 is MNHNS and CDR2 is SASEGT. The length of the CDR3 is 15 residues. This CDR3 is CASSELRGVDSGYTF. The CDR3 coding sequence is TGTGCCAGCAGTGAACTTCGAGGAGTTGACTCGGGCTACACCTTC.

The V and J genes are TRBV7-2 and TRBJ2-7; TRBD2 aligns across 9 bases. The CDR3 is 16 amino acids. The V gene's germline CDR1 is SGHTA and CDR2 FQGNSA. Losses at the gene ends were 2 bases for V and 1 base for J; bases not matched to a gene: 6. The CDR3 protein is CASSLYSGSDSYEQYF. DNA for the CDR3: TGTGCCAGCAGCTTATATAGCGGGAGTGATTCCTACGAGCAGTACTTC. The complete variable domain, with remaining parts taken from reference TRBV7-2 and TRBJ2-7, reads GAGVSQSPSNKVTEKGKDVELRCDPISGHTALYWYRQSLGQGLEFLIYFQGNSAPDKSGLPSDRFSAERTGGSVSTLTIQRTQQEDSAVYLCASSLYSGSDSYEQYFGPGTRLTVT.